The 7 T cell receptor beta chains below were found in one sample sequenced in a study of T cell responses to AZD1222 COVID-19 vaccine. Sequencing was performed with immunoSEQ multiplex PCR; in TCRdb, only in-frame clones are kept and a portion is missing. The table lists 130,000 or so clones, 93% of them singletons, with around 5.4% in the top ten. The material was peripheral blood, obtained on day 0 of AZD1222 vaccination. All receptors derive from an adult in good health.

The V gene is TRBV28, the J gene TRBJ1-2, with TRBD1 identical over 10 bases. V trimming: 6 bases; J trimming: 4 bases; junction bases outside the gene matches: 17. The length of the CDR3 is 18 residues. Germline loops: CDR1 MDHEN, CDR2 SYDVKM. The CDR3 reads CASRPQTGTGAPIYGYTF. The CDR3, as DNA: TGTGCCAGCAGACCCCAGACCGGGACAGGGGCCCCCATCTATGGCTACACCTTC.

The chain couples TRBV9 to TRBJ2-7; TRBD2 aligns across 12 bases. After removal of 4 bases from V and 2 bases from J, the junction contained 4 bases not matched to a gene. Germline CDR1 SGDLS, CDR2 YYNGEE. This CDR3 comprises 15 residues. CDR3 residues: CASSPGLAGTYEQYF. In DNA, the CDR3 is TGTGCCAGCAGCCCTGGACTAGCGGGGACCTACGAGCAGTACTTC.

The V gene is TRBV24-1, the J gene TRBJ2-7; 11 nucleotides match TRBD2. Losses at the gene ends were 5 bases for V and 3 bases for J; bases not matched to a gene: 11. Per the germline V gene, CDR1 is KGHDR and CDR2 is SFDVKD. This CDR3 spans 17 amino acids. The CDR3 here is CATSALELAGEVYEQYF. CDR3 bases: TGTGCCACCAGTGCCCTGGAACTAGCGGGAGAGGTCTACGAGCAGTACTTC.

The V and J genes are TRBV12-3 or TRBV12-4 and TRBJ2-5; D is uncertain. Trimming left V 1 base short and J 1 base short, with 1 base between. There are 12 residues in the CDR3. Written as DNA, the CDR3 is TGTGCCAGCAGTTTAGGCCAAGAGACCCAGTACTTC. This sequence encodes CASSLGQETQYF.

The CDR3 loop reads CASSLKQPPFSSPLHF. The CDR3 DNA sequence: TGTGCCAGCAGTTTAAAACAGCCCCCTTTTAGTTCACCCCTCCACTTT. The chain recombines TRBV27 with TRBJ1-6; D unresolved. The CDR3 spans 16 residues. V gave up 2 bases and J gave up 9 bases, with 17 bases separating them. Germline-derived CDR1 and CDR2 are MNHEY and SMNVEV (reference sequence).

The chain uses TRBV29-1 and TRBJ1-2; unclear D gene. V was cut by 4 bases and J by 5 bases, with 11 bases left in between. The CDR3 contains 12 residues. CDR1 SQVTM and CDR2 ANQGSEA come from the germline V gene. The CDR3 loop is CSVGTELYGYTF. Here the CDR3 DNA reads TGCAGCGTTGGGACGGAACTATATGGCTACACCTTC.

The CDR3 sequence: CASSWTTAEQYF. For the CDR3, the DNA is TGTGCCAGCAGCTGGACGACTGCCGAGCAGTACTTC. The chain recombines TRBV7-2 with TRBJ2-7; D not certain. The V end was cut by 4 bases, the J end by 6 bases, with 10 bases between. Germline V gene lookup returns CDR1 SGHTA and CDR2 FQGNSA. CDR3 size: 12 residues.